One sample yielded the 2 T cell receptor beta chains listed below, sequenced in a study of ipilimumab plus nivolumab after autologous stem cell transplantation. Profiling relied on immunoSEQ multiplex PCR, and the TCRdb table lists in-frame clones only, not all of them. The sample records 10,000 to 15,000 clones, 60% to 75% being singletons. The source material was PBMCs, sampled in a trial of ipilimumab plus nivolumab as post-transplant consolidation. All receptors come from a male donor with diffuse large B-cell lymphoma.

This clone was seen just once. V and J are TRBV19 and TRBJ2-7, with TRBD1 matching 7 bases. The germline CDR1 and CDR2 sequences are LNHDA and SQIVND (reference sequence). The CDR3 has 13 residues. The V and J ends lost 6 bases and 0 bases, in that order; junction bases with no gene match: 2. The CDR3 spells CASSRGSSYEQYF. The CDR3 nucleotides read TGTGCCAGTAGCAGGGGGAGCTCCTACGAGCAGTACTTC. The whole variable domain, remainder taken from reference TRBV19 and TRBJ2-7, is DGGITQSPKYLFRKEGQNVTLSCEQNLNHDAMYWYRQDPGQGLRLIYYSQIVNDFQKGDIAEGYSVSREKKESFPLTVTSAQKNPTAFYLCASSRGSSYEQYFGPGTRLTVT.

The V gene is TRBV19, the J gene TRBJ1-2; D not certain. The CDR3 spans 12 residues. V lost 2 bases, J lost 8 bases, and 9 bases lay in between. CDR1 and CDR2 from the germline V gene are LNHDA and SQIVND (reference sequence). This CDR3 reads CASSIIPGGYTF. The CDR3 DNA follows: TGTGCCAGTAGTATAATCCCGGGGGGCTACACCTTC.